The T cell receptor (beta chain) under discussion was sequenced for a study of blood T cell repertoires in COVID-19. Study information: Whether acute or convalescent, the COVID-19 samples came from the United States, Italy and Spain. T cells, B-cell-depleted T cells, or PBMCs provided the cDNA or gDNA that served as material.

The V end was cut by 8 bases, the J end by 0 bases, with 16 bases between. This CDR3 spans 16 amino acids. Per the germline V gene, CDR1 is MRHNA and CDR2 is SNTAGT. Participants were placed into cohorts based on the clinical history they reported. Under the authors' procedure: How many nucleated cells were present was estimated from reference gene primer amplification. Profiled with immunoSEQ multiplex PCR; TCRdb holds only in-frame clones, not every one. Clonal size and the V and J genes are those of that table, whereas D and trimming came from the DNA. Among roughly 290,000 clones, roughly 85% were seen once, and the ten largest hold about 4.3%. This clone was counted a single time.

This receptor was obtained from a woman aged 25 to 45 who had recovered from COVID-19. Sequences were obtained from PBMCs or T cells enriched from blood (not recorded which). The chain combines TRBV6-4 with TRBJ2-2; D perhaps matches TRBD2 (6 bases). This CDR3 is CASSREEGSNTGELFF. The CDR3 nucleotides read TGTGCCAGCTCCCGCGAGGAGGGGTCGAACACCGGGGAGCTGTTTTTT.